The clone carrying this T cell receptor (beta chain) was seen only a few times. Its antigen is unknown. This CDR3 has 15 amino acids. V gave up 6 bases and J gave up 1 base, with 17 bases separating them. Germline CDR1 and CDR2: SQVTM and ANQGSEA. The sample is drawn from a study of vaccination effects on CD4 cells after COVID-19. In the study overall: Sequencing followed a ViraFEST assay step that expanded antigen-specific CD4+ T cells with viral peptide pools. General observations from the study: The study dataset contains few convalescent patients and includes no early post-infection timepoints.

When around nine days of culture had elapsed, CD4+ T cells were isolated. Two-dose BNT162b2 or mRNA-1273 vaccination was given to participants. Nobody among the vaccine recipients had prior SARS-CoV-2 infection (nucleocapsid antibodies were negative). The method was immunoSEQ multiplex PCR; TCRdb's version includes in-frame clones alone and lacks a portion of them. The sample comprises about 71,000 clones, around 85% of which are singletons, and about 2.5% rests with the top ten. Sample: CD4+ T cells from PBMCs cultured without peptide, taken after COVID-19 vaccination. The chain carries TRBV29-1 and TRBJ2-3, with TRBD1 as a possible D gene (5 bases). This TCR was recovered from a human donor who received a COVID-19 vaccine. In DNA form, the CDR3 reads TGCAGCGTGCGCCCGATCAGGGCTCGCACAGATACGCAGTATTTT. It codes for CSVRPIRARTDTQYF.